A selection of T cell receptor beta chains follows, all from one sample in a study of a mutant IDH1 vaccine in newly diagnosed glioma. Sequenced by immunoSEQ multiplex PCR; TCRdb stores in-frame clones only, minus some. The table lists about 56,000 clones, roughly 75% of them singletons. For these TCRs, the target antigens are not known. The starting material was PBMCs, obtained from a glioma patient whose treatment included an IDH1 peptide vaccine. The source is a man aged 50 to 59 with glioma. Each CDR3 is given with its conserved first and last residue. D genes are given only for firm matches. The size field is filled for only some rows; it gives once, few, many or a size class.

13	TRBD1	TRBV7-2	TRBJ1-2	NA	CASSDGQGLGYTF	TGTGCCAGCAGCGACGGACAGGGGCTCGGCTACACCTTC
16	TRBD2	TRBV4-2	TRBJ2-7	NA	CASSQGTGTSGYEQYF	TGTGCCAGCAGCCAGGGGACCGGGACTAGCGGCTACGAGCAGTACTTC
15	TRBD2	TRBV7-2	TRBJ2-5	NA	CASSFGGGRRETQYF	TGTGCCAGCAGCTTCGGCGGGGGGCGCAGGGAGACCCAGTACTTC
16	TRBD2	TRBV5-1	TRBJ2-3	NA	CASSFSLAGETDTQYF	TGCGCCAGCAGCTTTTCCCTAGCGGGGGAAACAGATACGCAGTATTTT
16	TRBD1	TRBV11-2	TRBJ1-1	few	CASSSTRDRVSRGAFF	TGTGCCAGCAGCTCCACCCGGGACAGGGTTTCCCGGGGAGCTTTCTTT
15	NA	TRBV30	TRBJ2-3	NA	CAWSTPGHLTDTQYF	TGTGCCTGGAGTACCCCGGGACATCTCACAGATACGCAGTATTTT
15	TRBD1	TRBV5-6	TRBJ1-2	few	CASSLDRGSSSGYTF	TGTGCCAGCAGCCTTGACAGGGGATCCTCGTCTGGCTACACCTTC
15	TRBD2	TRBV9	TRBJ2-3	NA	CASSTELATTDTQYF	TGTGCCAGCAGCACCGAACTAGCGACCACAGATACGCAGTATTTT
14	NA	TRBV27	TRBJ1-1	NA	CASSSPALNTEAFF	TGTGCCAGCAGTTCCCCAGCCCTGAACACTGAAGCTTTCTTT
14	NA	TRBV9	TRBJ2-7	NA	CASSAQEISYEQYF	TGTGCCAGCAGCGCGCAAGAAATCTCCTACGAGCAGTACTTC
14	TRBD1	TRBV18	TRBJ2-3	NA	CASSLGQYTDTQYF	TGTGCCAGCTCACTGGGACAGTACACAGATACGCAGTATTTT
13	NA	TRBV25-1	TRBJ2-1	NA	CASRTVLNNEQFF	TGTGCCAGCAGGACAGTACTCAACAATGAGCAGTTCTTC
15	NA	TRBV9	TRBJ2-7	few	CASSLYPQATYEQYF	TGTGCCAGCAGCCTATACCCCCAGGCCACCTACGAGCAGTACTTC
14	TRBD1	TRBV18	TRBJ2-7	NA	CASSLGTGTYEQYF	TGTGCCAGCTCACTCGGGACAGGGACCTACGAGCAGTACTTC
14	NA	TRBV27	TRBJ2-2	NA	CASSPGRGGGELFF	TGTGCCAGCAGTCCAGGAAGGGGTGGCGGGGAGCTGTTTTTT
19	TRBD2	TRBV2	TRBJ2-7	NA	CASRASGLAGGSSSYEQYF	TGTGCCAGCAGGGCATCGGGTCTAGCGGGGGGAAGCAGCTCCTACGAGCAGTACTTC
15	TRBD1	TRBV5-1	TRBJ2-7	NA	CASSLAGGQGHEQYF	TGCGCCAGCAGCTTGGCCGGGGGACAGGGCCACGAGCAGTACTTC
12	NA	TRBV10-3	TRBJ1-1	NA	CASAPDDTEAFF	TGTGCCAGCGCCCCAGATGACACTGAAGCTTTCTTT
13	NA	TRBV7-7	TRBJ2-3	NA	CASGTESTDTQYF	TGTGCTAGCGGGACAGAGAGCACAGATACGCAGTATTTT
14	NA	TRBV7-2	TRBJ2-5	NA	CASSFPQNQETQYF	TGTGCCAGCAGCTTCCCCCAGAACCAAGAGACCCAGTACTTC
17	TRBD1	TRBV18	TRBJ2-3	NA	CASSPLSRGSSTDTQYF	TGTGCCAGCTCACCCCTCAGCAGGGGGTCTAGCACAGATACGCAGTATTTT
13	NA	TRBV19	TRBJ1-2	NA	CASSMGDGSGYTF	TGTGCCAGTAGTATGGGCGATGGAAGTGGCTACACCTTC
14	NA	TRBV5-6	TRBJ1-1	NA	CASSLGLPRTEAFF	TGTGCCAGCAGCTTGGGACTTCCACGTACTGAAGCTTTCTTT
17	NA	TRBV7-9	TRBJ1-3	NA	CASSLRPQGLVGNTIYF	TGTGCCAGCAGCTTACGCCCTCAGGGGCTGGTTGGAAACACCATATATTTT
12	NA	TRBV25-1	TRBJ1-1	NA	CASSPWGGEAFF	TGTGCCAGCAGTCCCTGGGGGGGTGAAGCTTTCTTT
14	NA	TRBV11-3	TRBJ2-2	NA	CASSLEGGIGELFF	TGTGCCAGCAGCTTAGAAGGGGGAATCGGGGAGCTGTTTTTT
14	NA	TRBV6-6	TRBJ2-3	NA	CASSWTVPPDTQYF	TGTGCCAGCAGTTGGACGGTCCCACCGGATACGCAGTATTTT
15	NA	TRBV18	TRBJ1-5	medium-sized	CASSPGKDSNQPQHF	TGTGCCAGCTCACCAGGGAAGGACAGCAATCAGCCCCAGCATTTT
12	NA	TRBV6-1	TRBJ2-7	NA	CASKKGSYEQYF	TGTGCCAGCAAGAAGGGTTCCTACGAGCAGTACTTC
18	NA	TRBV7-3	TRBJ2-2	NA	CASSLMGTSPSNTGELFF	TGTGCCAGCAGCTTAATGGGGACATCACCCTCGAACACCGGGGAGCTGTTTTTT
15	NA	TRBV6-6	TRBJ2-7	NA	CASRQRAQGSYEQYF	TGTGCCAGCAGGCAGAGAGCCCAGGGTTCCTACGAGCAGTACTTC
13	NA	TRBV30	TRBJ1-1	NA	CAWSRQLNTEAFF	TGTGCCTGGAGTCGACAACTAAACACTGAAGCTTTCTTT
13	TRBD2	TRBV29-1	TRBJ2-5	NA	CSGGGSGGETQYF	TGCAGCGGCGGTGGAAGCGGGGGAGAGACCCAGTACTTC
14	NA	TRBV6-1	TRBJ1-5	NA	CASSSFGVHQPQHF	TGTGCCAGCTCATCCTTTGGGGTTCATCAGCCCCAGCATTTT
14	NA	TRBV23-1	TRBJ1-2	NA	CASSHPGTIHGYTF	TGCGCCAGCAGTCATCCCGGGACAATCCATGGCTACACCTTC
14	TRBD1	TRBV5-6	TRBJ2-7	NA	CASSSGTGAYEQYF	TGTGCCAGCAGCTCAGGGACAGGGGCTTACGAGCAGTACTTC
15	NA	TRBV9	TRBJ2-7	few	CASSVGPQSSYEQYF	TGTGCCAGCAGCGTAGGGCCACAGAGCTCCTACGAGCAGTACTTC
16	NA	TRBV5-6	TRBJ1-3	once	CASSLGGVFSGNTIYF	TGTGCCAGCAGCTTGGGTGGAGTGTTCTCTGGAAACACCATATATTTT
15	NA	TRBV6-1	TRBJ1-5	NA	CASGGLGFSNQPQHF	TGTGCCAGCGGGGGCTTAGGGTTTAGCAATCAGCCCCAGCATTTT
13	NA	TRBV7-7	TRBJ1-6	NA	CASSPAKDSPLHF	TGTGCTAGCTCGCCGGCTAAGGATTCACCCCTCCACTTT
14	NA	TRBV4-2	TRBJ1-2	NA	CASSQDPGPLGYTF	TGTGCCAGCAGCCAAGATCCAGGACCCCTTGGCTACACCTTC
13	NA	TRBV5-5	TRBJ1-2	NA	CASSYTEDIGYTF	TGTGCCAGCAGCTACACAGAGGACATTGGCTACACCTTC
11	TRBD1	TRBV6-5	TRBJ2-7	NA	CASTGGYEQYF	TGTGCCAGCACAGGGGGCTACGAGCAGTACTTC
13	NA	TRBV27	TRBJ2-7	medium-sized	CASSLGAGYEQYF	TGTGCCAGCAGTTTAGGGGCAGGCTACGAGCAGTACTTC
14	TRBD2	TRBV7-9	TRBJ2-5	NA	CASREGGNQETQYF	TGTGCCAGCAGGGAGGGAGGGAATCAAGAGACCCAGTACTTC
14	NA	TRBV2	TRBJ1-3	NA	CASSAGGNGNTIYF	TGTGCCAGCAGTGCTGGGGGCAATGGAAACACCATATATTTT
12	NA	TRBV28	TRBJ1-5	NA	CASSTDPAAGHF	TGTGCCAGCAGCACCGACCCGGCAGCTGGGCATTTT
17	NA	TRBV28	TRBJ1-5	NA	CASSMAYSTRQDQPQHF	TGTGCCAGCAGCATGGCCTACAGTACTAGGCAGGATCAGCCCCAGCATTTT
15	NA	TRBV27	TRBJ2-7	medium-sized	CASSLGTGEAYEQYF	TGTGCCAGCAGTCTCGGTACTGGAGAAGCCTACGAGCAGTACTTC
14	NA	TRBV5-4	TRBJ2-7	NA	CASSPEGDLGEQYF	TGTGCCAGCAGCCCGGAAGGGGATCTAGGAGAGCAGTACTTC
13	NA	TRBV30	TRBJ1-2	NA	CAWMWAGKGGYTF	TGTGCCTGGATGTGGGCGGGAAAGGGTGGCTACACCTTC